Following are 29 T cell receptor beta chains from one sample sequenced in a study of blood T cell repertoires in COVID-19. Generated by immunoSEQ multiplex PCR, the TCRdb table keeps only in-frame clones and is missing some. In the table there are more than 140,000 clones, roughly 84% of which are singletons. The sample was peripheral blood. The origin of the receptors is a woman aged 50 to 60 in a cohort sampled during active or convalescent COVID-19.

The chain employs TRBV18 and TRBJ1-2; D gene uncertain. The CDR3 is 14 amino acids. V lost 6 bases, J lost 7 bases, and 18 bases lay in between. From germline, CDR1 is KGHSH and CDR2 LQKENI. As DNA, the CDR3 is TGTGCCAGCTCCGGCTCTTGGAGGTCCTTTGGCTACACCTTC. Encoded protein: CASSGSWRSFGYTF. The variable domain in full, with the rest retrieved from reference TRBV18 and TRBJ1-2, is NAGVMQNPRHLVRRRGQEARLRCSPMKGHSHVYWYRQLPEEGLKFMVYLQKENIIDESGMPKERFSAEFPKEGPSILRIQQVVRGDSAAYFCASSGSWRSFGYTFGSGTRLTVV.

The J gene is TRBJ2-4, the V gene TRBV30, with D possibly TRBD2 on 7 matching bases. The germline gives CDR1 GTSNPN, CDR2 SVGIG (reference sequence). The V and J ends lost 2 bases and 2 bases respectively, with 10 bases between them. This CDR3 spans 14 amino acids. The CDR3 here is CAWSMRGPKNIQYF. The CDR3 nucleotides read TGTGCCTGGAGTATGCGGGGGCCCAAAAACATTCAGTACTTC. Together with reference TRBV30 and TRBJ2-4, the CDR3 gives the full variable domain: SQTIHQWPATLVQPVGSPLSLECTVEGTSNPNLYWYRQAAGRGLQLLFYSVGIGQISSEVPQNLSASRPQDRQFILSSKKLLLSDSGFYLCAWSMRGPKNIQYFGAGTRLSVL.

In DNA form, the CDR3 reads TGTGCCAGCAGTGAATTTACAGGGGTTAGGCATCAGCCCCAGCATTTT. It is translated as CASSEFTGVRHQPQHF. The chain has TRBV6-1 and TRBJ1-5; 7 bases map to TRBD1. The V gene's germline CDR1 is MNHNS and CDR2 SASEGT. The CDR3 sequence is 16 residues long. V shed 2 bases, J shed 5 bases, and the junction held 9 bases outside the gene matches.

V usage is TRBV19 and J usage is TRBJ1-5; D is unclear. Germline V lookup: CDR1 LNHDA, CDR2 SQIVND (reference sequence). Between the trimmed V and J ends, which lost 7 bases and 3 bases, there was a span of 13 bases. The CDR3 runs to 14 residues. CDR3 in DNA: TGTGCCAGTACGCTCCGAGGACTCAATCAGCCCCAGCATTTT. Amino acid sequence: CASTLRGLNQPQHF.

The chain joins TRBV24-1 to TRBJ2-5, with a possible D match to TRBD1 (6 bases). Germline loops: CDR1 KGHDR, CDR2 SFDVKD. Between the trimmed V and J ends, which lost 5 bases and 2 bases, there was a span of 14 bases. This CDR3 spans 15 amino acids. The CDR3 sequence: CATSVQTGKQETQYF. The DNA for the CDR3 is TGTGCCACCAGTGTTCAGACAGGAAAACAAGAGACCCAGTACTTC.

The chain links TRBV23-1 to TRBJ1-5; D possibly corresponds to TRBD1 (6 bases). TRBV23-1 belongs to the ORF category, with a function that is uncertain. The length of the CDR3 is 18 residues. The ends were cut back, 7 bases at V and 0 bases at J, with 22 bases in the middle. CDR3 sequence (DNA): TGCGCCAGCACCCCAACCCCACTCAGGGGAAGTAGCAATCAGCCCCAGCATTTT. Its translation: CASTPTPLRGSSNQPQHF.

For this clone: With a much larger clone just one base away, this may be a read error. The chain couples TRBV5-4 to TRBJ1-6, with TRBD1 identical over 8 bases. CDR1 is SGHNT and CDR2 is YYREEE in the germline V gene (reference sequence). V was pared by 5 bases and J by 5 bases, with 0 bases of the junction left unmatched. The CDR3 contains 13 residues. CDR3 in DNA: TGTGCCAGCAGGACAGGGGATAATTCACCCCTCCACTTT. Translation gives CASRTGDNSPLHF.

V is TRBV12-3 or TRBV12-4 and J is TRBJ1-2; unclear D gene. The V and J ends lost 3 bases and 3 bases respectively, with 8 bases between them. The CDR3 is 13 residues long. CDR3 bases: TGTGCCAGCAGTTTGGCCAGCGACTATGGCTACACCTTC. Protein product: CASSLASDYGYTF.

V usage is TRBV6-6 and J usage is TRBJ1-2; 8 bases fit TRBD1. Germline CDR1 reads MNHNY; CDR2 reads SVGAGI (reference sequence). CDR3 size: 16 residues. V trimming: 5 bases; J trimming: 5 bases; junction bases outside the gene matches: 13. The CDR3 nucleotides are TGTGCCAGCAGTCCAGAGACAGGGGCGCCTACTTATGGCTACACCTTC. It yields the protein CASSPETGAPTYGYTF.

The CDR3, as DNA: TGTGCCAGCAGCCTCAAAGGGACAGCTGGAAACACCATATATTTT. It encodes CASSLKGTAGNTIYF. The gene calls are TRBV3-1 (or the pseudogene TRBV3-2) and TRBJ1-3; 7 nucleotides agree with TRBD1. From germline, CDR1 is LGHDT and CDR2 YNNKEL (reference sequence). The CDR3 covers 15 residues. After removal of 4 bases from V and 2 bases from J, the junction contained 5 bases not matched to a gene.

This clone was counted only a few times. The rearrangement links TRBV27 to TRBJ2-7; D unresolved. The CDR3 sequence is 11 residues long. The germline V gene has CDR1 MNHEY and CDR2 SMNVEV (reference sequence). V was clipped by 4 bases and J by 4 bases, with 5 bases between them. CDR3 loop: CASSYRYEQYF. Here the CDR3 DNA reads TGTGCCAGCAGTTATAGATACGAGCAGTACTTC.

V gene TRBV2 combines with J gene TRBJ2-3, with D perhaps TRBD2 (7 bases). V lost 2 bases and J lost 3, with 15 bases in between. This CDR3 contains 16 residues. The germline V gene has CDR1 SNHLY and CDR2 FYNNEI. CDR3 sequence reads: CASSEIGGGPTDTQYF. The DNA of the CDR3 is TGTGCCAGCAGTGAAATTGGGGGGGGGCCGACAGATACGCAGTATTTT.

J is TRBJ1-2 and V is TRBV5-4; D not certain. Germline CDR1 and CDR2: SGHNT and YYREEE (reference sequence). This CDR3 spans 15 amino acids. Trimming took 0 bases from V and 4 from J, leaving 13 bases between them. CDR3 sequence: CASSLGVGEAYGYTF. CDR3 bases: TGTGCCAGCAGCTTGGGGGTCGGGGAAGCCTATGGCTACACCTTC.

The chain has TRBV7-9 and TRBJ1-2; D unresolved. This CDR3 has 16 residues. Per the germline V gene, CDR1 is SEHNR and CDR2 is FQNEAQ (reference sequence). Trimming shortened V by 2 bases and J by 0 bases, and 13 bases separated the two germline ends. CDR3 protein: CASSLLPRGSNYGYTF. CDR3 DNA: TGTGCCAGCAGCTTACTACCCCGCGGCTCTAACTATGGCTACACCTTC.

Ten or more counts support this clone. The chain joins TRBV7-9 to TRBJ1-1, with 7 bases lining up with TRBD1. CDR3 length: 16 residues. CDR1 is SEHNR, CDR2 FQNEAQ, per germline (reference sequence). Losses at the gene ends were 4 bases for V and 1 base for J; bases not matched to a gene: 9. In DNA, the CDR3 is TGTGCCAGCAGCTCTCGACAGGGATGGGGGAACACTGAAGCTTTCTTT. This gives the protein CASSSRQGWGNTEAFF.

The CDR3 here is CASSLGRGTSTDTQYF. DNA for the CDR3: TGTGCCAGCAGCTTAGGGAGGGGGACTAGCACAGATACGCAGTATTTT. The chain employs TRBV5-6 and TRBJ2-3, with D possibly matching TRBD2 (7 bases). CDR1 and CDR2 from the germline V gene are SGHDT and YYEEEE. The ends were cut back, 2 bases at V and 0 bases at J, with 13 bases in the middle. The CDR3 covers 16 residues. Filled out from reference TRBV5-6 and TRBJ2-3, the complete variable domain reads DAGVTQSPTHLIKTRGQQVTLRCSPKSGHDTVSWYQQALGQGPQFIFQYYEEEERQRGNFPDRFSGHQFPNYSSELNVNALLLGDSALYLCASSLGRGTSTDTQYFGPGTRLTVL.

V usage is TRBV7-9 and J usage is TRBJ1-3, with D possibly matching TRBD1 (6 bases). CDR3 length: 15 residues. In germline, CDR1 is SEHNR, CDR2 FQNEAQ (reference sequence). V dropped 5 bases and J dropped 4 bases, with 15 bases sitting between them. The CDR3 coding sequence is TGTGCCAGCAGCCTCGGCGGGGGGCGCGGAAACACCATATATTTT. Translating it yields CASSLGGGRGNTIYF.

This chain connects TRBV5-1 to TRBJ1-6; D perhaps matches TRBD1 (6 bases). CDR1 SGHRS and CDR2 YFSETQ come from the germline V gene. The length of the CDR3 is 14 residues. Trimming shortened V by 7 bases and J by 10 bases, and 18 bases separated the two germline ends. CDR3 sequence: CASHPGTSNSPLHF. In DNA form, the CDR3 reads TGCGCCAGCCACCCCGGGACATCAAACTCACCCCTCCACTTT. Together with reference TRBV5-1 and TRBJ1-6, the CDR3 gives the full variable domain: KAGVTQTPRYLIKTRGQQVTLSCSPISGHRSVSWYQQTPGQGLQFLFEYFSETQRNKGNFPGRFSGRQFSNSRSEMNVSTLELGDSALYLCASHPGTSNSPLHFGNGTRLTVT.

This chain uses TRBV5-1 with TRBJ2-2; possible D gene TRBD1, 5 bases. Between the trimmed V and J ends, which lost 5 bases and 6 bases, there was a span of 11 bases. The CDR3 length is 13 residues. Germline V gene sequence: CDR1 SGHRS, CDR2 YFSETQ. For the CDR3, the DNA is TGCGCCAGCAGGCAGGGTCGAGCCGGGGAGCTGTTTTTT. Protein sequence: CASRQGRAGELFF. Together with reference TRBV5-1 and TRBJ2-2, the CDR3 gives the full variable domain: KAGVTQTPRYLIKTRGQQVTLSCSPISGHRSVSWYQQTPGQGLQFLFEYFSETQRNKGNFPGRFSGRQFSNSRSEMNVSTLELGDSALYLCASRQGRAGELFFGEGSRLTVL.

The chain carries TRBV6-2 or TRBV6-3 and TRBJ1-5; D is uncertain. The germline gives CDR1 MNHEY, CDR2 SVGEGT. The CDR3 is made up of 15 amino acids. Between the trimmed V and J ends, which lost 0 bases and 7 bases, there was a span of 13 bases. CDR3 bases: TGTGCCAGCAGTTACTCGAGTCCCCAACAGCAGCCCCAGCATTTT. This encodes CASSYSSPQQQPQHF.

The V gene is TRBV7-9, the J gene TRBJ1-1; a possible D gene is TRBD1 (6 bases). The CDR3 loop spans 13 amino acids. V was clipped by 9 bases and J by 2 bases, with 13 bases between them. Per germline, CDR1 SEHNR and CDR2 FQNEAQ (reference sequence). The CDR3 sequence is CASEAGANTEAFF. CDR3 in DNA: TGTGCCAGTGAGGCAGGGGCAAACACTGAAGCTTTCTTT. The complete variable domain, with remaining parts taken from reference TRBV7-9 and TRBJ1-1, reads DTGVSQNPRHKITKRGQNVTFRCDPISEHNRLYWYRQTLGQGPEFLTYFQNEAQLEKSRLLSDRFSAERPKGSFSTLEIQRTEQGDSAMYLCASEAGANTEAFFGQGTRLTVV.

Here the CDR3 reads CASSSTGGGETQYF. The CDR3 bases are TGTGCCAGCAGTTCGACAGGGGGCGGGGAGACCCAGTACTTC. V is TRBV6-5 and J is TRBJ2-5; 10 nucleotides line up with TRBD1. The trim removed 4 bases at V and 5 bases at J, leaving 4 bases unmatched. Germline lookup yields CDR1 MNHEY and CDR2 SVGAGI. The CDR3 is 14 residues long.

This clone appeared a few times. The chain employs TRBV5-1 and TRBJ2-7; a weak D match, TRBD2 (6 bases). Trimming took off 3 bases at V and 3 bases at J, with 13 bases between the two ends. This CDR3 is built from 14 residues. From germline, CDR1 is SGHRS and CDR2 YFSETQ. This CDR3 reads CASSSGTGNYEQYF. Written as DNA, the CDR3 is TGCGCCAGCAGCTCCGGGACTGGGAACTACGAGCAGTACTTC. The full variable domain, in which reference TRBV5-1 and TRBJ2-7 provide the parts outside the CDR3, is KAGVTQTPRYLIKTRGQQVTLSCSPISGHRSVSWYQQTPGQGLQFLFEYFSETQRNKGNFPGRFSGRQFSNSRSEMNVSTLELGDSALYLCASSSGTGNYEQYFGPGTRLTVT.

The chain joins TRBV29-1 to TRBJ1-1; no reliable D call. Looked up from germline, CDR1 is SQVTM and CDR2 is ANQGSEA. The ends were cut back, 4 bases at V and 0 bases at J, with 15 bases in the middle. The CDR3 length is 15 residues. The CDR3 spells CSVVWDSAMNTEAFF. Written as DNA, the CDR3 is TGCAGCGTTGTGTGGGATAGCGCCATGAACACTGAAGCTTTCTTT.

The V gene is TRBV4-3, the J gene TRBJ2-7; TRBD1 matches at 10 bases. CDR3 length: 15 amino acids. The germline gives CDR1 LGHNA, CDR2 YSLEER. Trimming removed 0 bases from V and 4 bases from J; junction bases left unmatched: 3. The CDR3 region has the DNA TGCGCCAGCAGCCAAGATGCGGGACAGGGGTACGAGCAGTACTTC. This sequence encodes CASSQDAGQGYEQYF.

The chain employs TRBV15 and TRBJ1-5; possible D gene TRBD1, 6 bases. Per the germline V gene, CDR1 is LNHNV and CDR2 is YYDKDF (reference sequence). The V end was cut by 4 bases, the J end by 1 base, with 14 bases between. CDR3 length: 16 amino acids. This chain's CDR3 is CATSTLTGMSNQPQHF. Written as DNA, the CDR3 is TGTGCCACCAGCACGCTGACAGGTATGAGCAATCAGCCCCAGCATTTT.

The V and J genes are TRBV29-1 and TRBJ1-2, with 8 bases matching TRBD1. The germline V gene encodes CDR1 SQVTM and CDR2 ANQGSEA. The CDR3 consists of 14 residues. After removal of 7 bases from V and 8 bases from J, the junction contained 15 bases not matched to a gene. CDR3 loop: CSGGPGQEKGGYTF. In DNA form, the CDR3 reads TGCAGCGGGGGACCGGGACAGGAGAAAGGGGGCTACACCTTC.

The V gene is TRBV2, the J gene TRBJ2-2; D call uncertain. With 2 bases removed from V and 8 bases from J, the gap between germline ends came to 9 bases. CDR3 length: 13 amino acids. Germline V CDR1 and CDR2: SNHLY, FYNNEI. In nucleotides, the CDR3 is TGTGCCAGCAGTGAACGGTCTGTTGGGGAGCTGTTTTTT. Protein: CASSERSVGELFF.

The sample holds one count of this clone. The chain carries TRBV7-2 and TRBJ2-6; 8 nucleotides match TRBD1. CDR3 length: 18 amino acids. V dropped 5 bases and J dropped 2; count of bases not matched to a gene: 11. CDR1 and CDR2 (germline): SGHTA, FQGNSA. CDR3 DNA: TGTGCCAGCAGCCCCCAACCTTTGACAGGGGCTGGGGCCAACGTCCTGACTTTC. Translating gives CASSPQPLTGAGANVLTF.